The T cell receptor (beta chain) described here comes from a study of beta chain features in type 1 diabetes. Study summary: Summed over all samples, the examined sorted cells came to roughly 110 million. Findings of the study overall: Healthy donors had naive, central memory and Treg TCRB repertoires that appeared less similar than those seen among patients.

For this clone: Its antigen is unknown. The sample has other DNA sequences that encode this CDR3 too.

Sorting gave populations that all exceeded 98% purity. Trimming took 0 bases from V and 1 from J; bases not matched to a gene: 2. This CDR3 is 15 amino acids long. Germline V gene sequence: CDR1 KGHSH, CDR2 LQKENI. Expressed TCRB transcripts were sequenced because the isolated RNA had all been reverse transcribed beforehand. The assay was immunoSEQ multiplex PCR, and TCRdb's table has in-frame clones only and misses some. The data hold 350,000 or so clones, with less than 20% observed a single time. This chain links TRBV18 with TRBJ2-7; 8 positions match TRBD1. The TCR originated in a woman younger than 35 in good health. What was sequenced was naive CD4+ T cells from blood. The CDR3 loop is CASSPPGDRSYEQYF. CDR3 sequence (DNA): TGTGCCAGCTCACCACCGGGGGACAGGTCCTACGAGCAGTACTTC.